The 11 T cell receptor beta chains listed next were all sequenced from one sample in a study of technical replicates of blood from several donors. The data were produced by immunoSEQ multiplex PCR, yet TCRdb's version contains in-frame clones alone and is incomplete. There are about 74,000 clones in the sample; approximately 89% occur only once, and 0.41% lies in the top ten. The specimen was T cells isolated from PBMCs. The receptors were gathered from a human donor in good health.

The chain employs TRBV19 and TRBJ2-7; D unclear. This CDR3 contains 14 residues. The germline gives CDR1 LNHDA, CDR2 SQIVND (reference sequence). Trimming stripped 2 bases from V and 2 bases from J, with 10 bases between. DNA for the CDR3: TGTGCCAGTAGTATAACGGCTGACACCTACGAGCAGTACTTC. This encodes CASSITADTYEQYF. Filled out from reference TRBV19 and TRBJ2-7, the complete variable domain reads DGGITQSPKYLFRKEGQNVTLSCEQNLNHDAMYWYRQDPGQGLRLIYYSQIVNDFQKGDIAEGYSVSREKKESFPLTVTSAQKNPTAFYLCASSITADTYEQYFGPGTRLTVT.

This chain connects TRBV30 to TRBJ1-2; the D is unclear. Germline values: CDR1 GTSNPN, CDR2 SVGIG (reference sequence). The germline V and J ends were trimmed by 2 bases and 4 bases, with 14 bases remaining between them. The CDR3 consists of 14 residues. CDR3 DNA sequence: TGTGCCTGGAGTCTCGATCTTGGGCCCTATGGCTACACCTTC. Protein: CAWSLDLGPYGYTF.

The chain is built from TRBV5-1 and TRBJ2-3; 9 nucleotides match TRBD2. The trim removed 3 bases at V and 2 bases at J, leaving 4 bases unmatched. The CDR3 extends over 15 amino acids. CDR1 is SGHRS, CDR2 YFSETQ, per germline. The CDR3 protein is CASSSTSGLTDTQYF. CDR3 nucleotides: TGCGCCAGCAGCTCTACTAGCGGGCTCACAGATACGCAGTATTTT.

The table lists this clone with a count of one. This sequence joins TRBV6-6 and TRBJ1-6; tentative D call: TRBD1 (5 bases). Looked up from germline, CDR1 is MNHNY and CDR2 is SVGAGI (reference sequence). The germline V and J ends were trimmed by 7 bases and 10 bases, with 20 bases remaining between them. This CDR3 has 15 residues. In nucleotides, the CDR3 is TGTGCCAGCACCCCAGCGGGGGGGAACCTATCACCCCTCCACTTT. It translates to CASTPAGGNLSPLHF.

The chain couples TRBV29-1 to TRBJ2-1, with 13 bases aligning to TRBD2. CDR1 and CDR2 (germline): SQVTM, ANQGSEA. The CDR3 contains 16 residues. V lost 0 bases to trimming and J lost 12 bases; unmatched junction nucleotides: 11. The CDR3 region is CSVEERGGLAGETQFF. The CDR3 bases are TGCAGCGTTGAAGAAAGGGGTGGACTAGCGGGAGAGACGCAGTTCTTC.

This clone showed up just once. The genes are TRBV27 and TRBJ1-5; D perhaps matches TRBD1 (5 bases). The length of the CDR3 is 13 residues. The V end was cut by 3 bases, the J end by 6 bases, with 9 bases between. CDR1 and CDR2 from the germline V gene are MNHEY and SMNVEV (reference sequence). CDR3 protein: CASSLGQGQPQHF. CDR3 sequence (DNA): TGTGCCAGCAGTTTGGGGCAGGGTCAGCCCCAGCATTTT.

The J gene is TRBJ1-1, the V gene TRBV4-1; D perhaps matches TRBD1 (6 bases). CDR3 length: 15 residues. In germline, CDR1 is MGHRA, CDR2 YSYEKL. V was shortened by 3 bases and J by 3 bases, with 14 bases between the two germline ends. The CDR3 spells CASSQENRVYTEAFF. Here the CDR3 DNA reads TGCGCCAGCAGCCAGGAAAACAGGGTTTACACTGAAGCTTTCTTT.

The CDR3 DNA follows: TGCGCCAGCAGCTTGGCTTTAGGTAGCCACAATGAGCAGTTCTTC. Its protein product is CASSLALGSHNEQFF. The chain employs TRBV5-1 and TRBJ2-1; no definite D call. Trimming left V 0 bases short and J 5 bases short, with 12 bases between. This CDR3 contains 15 residues. The germline CDR1 and CDR2 sequences are SGHRS and YFSETQ.

This clone was observed once. The genes are TRBV10-3 and TRBJ1-2; 9 bases agree with TRBD1. Per germline, CDR1 ENHRY and CDR2 SYGVKD. Trimming took 2 bases from V and 7 from J; bases not matched to a gene: 5. There are 14 residues in the CDR3. In DNA form, the CDR3 reads TGTGCCATCAGTGAGGGGGGACAGGGCGGTGGCTACACCTTC. It specifies CAISEGGQGGGYTF.

The chain is built from TRBV5-3 and TRBJ2-4; 15 nucleotides align to TRBD2. TRBV5-3 qualifies as an ORF whose function is uncertain. V gave up 3 bases and J gave up 2 bases; unmatched junction bases: 15. The CDR3 length is 21 residues. The CDR3 coding sequence is TGTGCCAGAAGCTACCTAGGAGGACTAGCGGGAGGGCCTAAGTCCAAAAACATTCAGTACTTC. The encoded protein is CARSYLGGLAGGPKSKNIQYF.

The chain recombines TRBV5-4 with TRBJ2-3; TRBD2 matches at 10 bases. Germline V lookup: CDR1 SGHNT, CDR2 YYREEE (reference sequence). J was trimmed by 4 bases and V by 2 bases; bases with no gene match: 4. This CDR3 is built from 15 residues. CDR3 nucleotides: TGTGCCAGCAGCTTATTCAGCGGGAGGGCAGATACGCAGTATTTT. Translating it yields CASSLFSGRADTQYF.